The 19 T cell receptor beta chains reported below all come from one sample, sequenced in a study of CD8 T cells in Susac syndrome. RNA was extracted with the RNeasy kit, and a quantity of about 0.5 to 1 ug was reverse transcribed using random hexamers. TCRdb processed the immunoSEQ multiplex PCR reads anew with MiXCR; each CDR3 protein has one entry. Among some 200,000 distinct CDR3 sequences listed, 85% to 95% were seen once. What was sequenced was CD8+ T cells from PBMCs. Receptor source: a human donor with Susac syndrome.

The V gene is TRBV9, the J gene TRBJ2-1; the match to TRBD1 covers 7 bases. CDR3 size: 13 residues. CDR1 and CDR2 (germline): SGDLS, YYNGEE. With 7 bases clipped from V and 5 bases from J, the junction kept 6 bases outside the gene matches. The CDR3 sequence is CASRGGPDNEQFF. The CDR3 DNA reads TGTGCCAGCCGAGGGGGCCCAGACAATGAGCAGTTCTTC.

The rearrangement joins TRBV6-6 to TRBJ2-7; D is unclear. V was shortened by 2 bases and J by 5 bases, with 10 bases between the two germline ends. The CDR3 runs 13 residues. CDR1 is MNHNY, CDR2 SVGAGI, per germline (reference sequence). The CDR3 nucleotides read TGTGCCAGCAGTTACGCTGGGGTCGACGAGCAGTACTTC. Translated: CASSYAGVDEQYF.

This clonotype was observed once. The V and J genes are TRBV9 and TRBJ1-5; 12 bases agree with TRBD1. Germline CDR1 is SGDLS and CDR2 is YYNGEE. The CDR3 is made up of 15 amino acids. The V segment lost 0 bases and the J segment 7 bases; nucleotides outside the gene matches: 2. CDR3 sequence: CASSVDGTGGQPQHF. The DNA of the CDR3 is TGTGCCAGCAGCGTAGATGGGACAGGGGGCCAGCCCCAGCATTTT.

V is TRBV5-6 and J is TRBJ1-6; D perhaps matches TRBD1 (6 bases). This CDR3 region has 13 residues. CDR1 is SGHDT and CDR2 is YYEEEE in the germline V gene. V lost 2 bases and J lost 13, with 13 bases in between. CDR3 region: CASSFPGGAPLHF. The CDR3 DNA follows: TGTGCCAGCAGCTTTCCGGGGGGGGCGCCCCTCCACTTT.

The chain is built from TRBV2 and TRBJ2-7, with D tentatively TRBD1 or TRBD2 (5 bases each). This CDR3 has 14 amino acids. V gave up 6 bases and J gave up 3 bases, with 15 bases separating them. CDR1 and CDR2 (germline): SNHLY, FYNNEI. As DNA, the CDR3 is TGTGCCAGCAGCCCGGGACGGAGAAACTACGAGCAGTACTTC. Protein sequence: CASSPGRRNYEQYF.

Here the CDR3 DNA reads TGTGCCAGCAGCTACTCCGGGGGCACAGCTTTCTTT. Protein: CASSYSGGTAFF. This chain connects TRBV27 to TRBJ1-1, with a possible D match to TRBD1 (6 bases). V lost 6 bases and J lost 10, with 15 bases in between. In germline, CDR1 is MNHEY, CDR2 SMNVEV (reference sequence). This CDR3 has 12 residues.

This clonotype appeared once. The chain combines TRBV4-2 with TRBJ2-3, with TRBD2 identical over 13 bases. Germline CDR1 and CDR2: LGHNA and YNFKEQ. Trimming removed 8 bases from V and 5 bases from J; junction bases left unmatched: 7. There are 15 residues in the CDR3. CDR3 sequence reads: CASRGLAGEGDTQYF. CDR3 coding DNA: TGTGCCAGCCGAGGACTAGCGGGAGAAGGAGATACGCAGTATTTT.

This sequence joins TRBV29-1 and TRBJ1-4; no reliable D call. The CDR3 is made up of 10 amino acids. Trimming removed 6 bases at V and 7 bases at J, with 6 bases between. Per germline, CDR1 SQVTM and CDR2 ANQGSEA. The CDR3 region is CSVEGEKLFF. The CDR3 bases are TGCAGCGTCGAGGGTGAAAAACTGTTTTTT.

This chain uses TRBV12-3 or TRBV12-4 with TRBJ2-7; D is possibly TRBD2 (7 bases). Trimming removed 7 bases from V and 1 base from J, with 26 bases in between. The CDR3 runs 18 residues. The CDR3 spells CASTQGGEPSIRSYEQYF. CDR3 coding DNA: TGTGCCAGCACCCAAGGGGGGGAGCCGTCAATCCGGTCCTACGAGCAGTACTTC.

This chain links TRBV9 with TRBJ1-5, with a tentative D call TRBD1 (6 bases). V gave up 3 bases and J gave up 0 bases, with 10 bases separating them. CDR1 and CDR2 from the germline V gene are SGDLS and YYNGEE. The CDR3 runs 15 residues. CDR3 in DNA: TGTGCCAGCAGCGAGCAGGGGAATAGCAATCAGCCCCAGCATTTT. It translates to CASSEQGNSNQPQHF.

The genes are TRBV30 and TRBJ1-2; D is perhaps TRBD1 (5 bases). V lost 0 bases and J lost 7, with 21 bases in between. The CDR3 is 16 amino acids. Germline CDR1 reads GTSNPN; CDR2 reads SVGIG (reference sequence). The CDR3 is CAWSVHGISAGGGYTF. The CDR3 nucleotides are TGTGCCTGGAGTGTACATGGGATATCGGCCGGGGGTGGCTACACCTTC.

This chain connects TRBV5-1 to TRBJ1-6, with 7 bases fitting TRBD1. Germline-derived CDR1 and CDR2 are SGHRS and YFSETQ. V shed 6 bases and J 0 bases; nucleotides not matched to a gene: 6. This CDR3 spans 16 amino acids. The CDR3 region has the DNA TGCGCCAGCAAGGTGACAGGGAGCTCCTATAATTCACCCCTCCACTTT. The encoded protein is CASKVTGSSYNSPLHF.

The rearrangement uses TRBV7-9 and TRBJ1-2; D is undetermined. Germline CDR1 SEHNR, CDR2 FQNEAQ (reference sequence). Deletions cut 2 bases from V and 0 bases from J, with 13 bases between. The CDR3 loop spans 16 amino acids. The DNA of the CDR3 is TGTGCCAGCAGCTTATCCGACACTCAAGCTAACTATGGCTACACCTTC. It translates to CASSLSDTQANYGYTF. Variable domain in full (rest from reference TRBV7-9 and TRBJ1-2): DTGVSQNPRHKITKRGQNVTFRCDPISEHNRLYWYRQTLGQGPEFLTYFQNEAQLEKSRLLSDRFSAERPKGSFSTLEIQRTEQGDSAMYLCASSLSDTQANYGYTFGSGTRLTVV.

This chain uses TRBV14 with TRBJ2-7; unclear D gene. V was shortened by 1 base and J by 4 bases, with 11 bases between the two germline ends. The germline V gene has CDR1 SGHDN and CDR2 FVKESK. The CDR3 length is 14 residues. Written as DNA, the CDR3 is TGTGCCAGCAGCCAAGGTATATCAACGTACGAGCAGTACTTC. Its translation: CASSQGISTYEQYF.

The chain couples TRBV7-9 to TRBJ2-3; D is undetermined. CDR3 size: 14 residues. The germline V gene has CDR1 SEHNR and CDR2 FQNEAQ (reference sequence). V was shortened by 5 bases and J by 2 bases, with 11 bases between the two germline ends. This CDR3 reads CASSIRRDTDTQYF. The CDR3 DNA reads as TGTGCCAGCAGCATCCGTAGAGACACAGATACGCAGTATTTT.

This chain connects TRBV9 to TRBJ2-1; 9 bases map to TRBD1. The length of the CDR3 is 15 residues. Germline lookup yields CDR1 SGDLS and CDR2 YYNGEE. Trimming cost V 3 bases and J 6 bases; bases outside gene matches: 7. The CDR3 protein is CASSARGTGLNEQFF. CDR3 in DNA: TGTGCCAGCAGCGCCAGGGGGACAGGGCTCAATGAGCAGTTCTTC.

V gene TRBV20-1 combines with J gene TRBJ2-1; D may be TRBD2 (6 bases). The V and J ends lost 0 bases and 10 bases respectively, with 19 bases between them. This CDR3 comprises 15 residues. CDR1 and CDR2 from the germline V gene are DFQATT and SNEGSKA (reference sequence). CDR3 protein: CSAREATRRIWEQFF. In DNA, the CDR3 is TGCAGTGCTAGAGAGGCGACTAGGCGTATATGGGAGCAGTTCTTC.

V usage is TRBV29-1 and J usage is TRBJ1-2; a weak D match, TRBD1 (5 bases). Germline loops: CDR1 SQVTM, CDR2 ANQGSEA. The CDR3 covers 12 residues. Trimming took 4 bases from V and 2 from J, leaving 8 bases between them. The CDR3: CSVGDGNYGYTF. For the CDR3, the DNA is TGCAGCGTTGGGGACGGGAACTATGGCTACACCTTC.

V usage is TRBV6-1 and J usage is TRBJ1-1, with D maybe TRBD1 (5 bases). The length of the CDR3 is 13 residues. Trimming cost V 2 bases and J 7 bases, with 11 bases left between them. Germline CDR1 is MNHNS and CDR2 is SASEGT. The CDR3 here is CASSEQGGDEAFF. As DNA, the CDR3 is TGTGCCAGCAGTGAACAGGGCGGTGATGAAGCTTTCTTT.